These T cell receptor beta chains were read from a single sample in a study of cytomegalovirus exposure and HLA in healthy donors. TCRdb's table, derived via immunoSEQ multiplex PCR, lists solely in-frame clones and lacks some. The repertoire has roughly 77,000 clones, roughly 80% of them found once; the top ten carry approximately 4.5%. Material: PBMCs. The receptors shown here come from a man between 35 and 55 years old in good health and CMV-seronegative. CDR3s include the opening cysteine and the closing phenylalanine or tryptophan. D genes are given only for firm matches. The size entry is marked missing in some rows and otherwise reads once, few, many or a size class.

>.|.|TRBV6-1|TRBJ2-1
TGTGCCAGCAGTCTGTCGACCAGGGCGCAGTTCTTC
CASSLSTRAQFF
>TRBD1|few|TRBV25-1|TRBJ1-2
TGTGCCAGCAGTGCCAATGACGGGGACAGGCATTACTACACCTTC
CASSANDGDRHYYTF
>TRBD2|.|TRBV27|TRBJ2-1
TGTGCCAGCAGTAAAAGCGGGAGGGTGTACAATGAGCAGTTCTTC
CASSKSGRVYNEQFF
>.|.|TRBV5-4|TRBJ1-2
TGTGCCAGCAGCTTGGCTCAGGGCGTCTATGGCTACACCTTC
CASSLAQGVYGYTF
>TRBD1|once|TRBV10-1|TRBJ1-1
TGCGCCAGCAGTGAGCCTGGACAGGGGAAGGGATCTTTCTTT
CASSEPGQGKGSFF
>TRBD1|.|TRBV5-1|TRBJ2-5
TGCGCCAGCGGCAATGGGGGACAGGGGACAGGAGAGACCCAGTACTTC
CASGNGGQGTGETQYF
>TRBD1|once|TRBV19|TRBJ1-5
TGTGCCAGTAAGGACAGGCGCAATCAGCCCCAGCATTTT
CASKDRRNQPQHF
>TRBD2|.|TRBV28|TRBJ2-7
TGTGCCAGCAGCGGGACGCCTAGCGGGAGGGCCCTTACCTACGAGCAGTACTTC
CASSGTPSGRALTYEQYF
>.|.|TRBV29-1|TRBJ2-2
TGCAGCGTTGACTTGGGGCGGACCGGGGAGCTGTTTTTT
CSVDLGRTGELFF
>TRBD1|.|TRBV9|TRBJ2-2
TGTGCCAGCAGCTCCCCCGGCAGGGGGCTTCAAACCGGGGAGCTGTTTTTT
CASSSPGRGLQTGELFF
>.|.|TRBV10-2|TRBJ2-2
TGCGCCAGCAGTGGTCGGTCGGGTCCCGGGGAGCTGTTTTTT
CASSGRSGPGELFF
>.|.|TRBV5-4|TRBJ2-7
TGTGCCAGCAGCTTCTTTGGACGGAGGGACGAGCAGTACTTC
CASSFFGRRDEQYF
>.|.|TRBV11-2|TRBJ2-7
TGTGCCAGCAGCCTCTCCGGAGTGGTCCGCGAGCAGTACTTC
CASSLSGVVREQYF
>TRBD1|.|TRBV11-3|TRBJ2-7
TGTGCCAGCAGCTTAAACCAGGGGGCGCGACAGTACTTC
CASSLNQGARQYF
>.|.|TRBV30|TRBJ2-1
TGTGCCTGGAGTGTACGGGATGAGCAGTTCTTC
CAWSVRDEQFF
>.|.|TRBV4-3|TRBJ1-1
TGCGCCAGCAGCCATTCTACCTGGGAGGCGAACACTGAAGCTTTCTTT
CASSHSTWEANTEAFF
>TRBD2|.|TRBV27|TRBJ2-7
TGTGCCAGCAGTCTTAAATGGGAGGGCTCCTACGAGCAGTACTTC
CASSLKWEGSYEQYF